This T cell receptor beta chain was sequenced for a study of T cell responses to AZD1222 COVID-19 vaccine. Points from the study as a whole: Most donors were white British and more were female, and clonal diversity was possibly underestimated.

This CDR3 has 18 residues. Trimming removed 4 bases from V and 5 bases from J; junction bases left unmatched: 19. Germline assignment: CDR1 SGHTA and CDR2 FQGNSA. TCRdb's copy holds only in-frame clones and misses some; the assay was immunoSEQ multiplex PCR. Of 95,000 to 130,000 clones listed, approximately 86% are singletons. This clone showed up many times. The antigen remains undetermined. The V call is TRBV7-2, the J call TRBJ2-7, with 8 bases that match TRBD2. This sequence originates from an adult in good health. Sequencing was performed on peripheral blood, taken on day 0 of AZD1222 vaccination. CDR3 DNA: TGTGCCAGCAGCTCGACGCGGGCGGAGCGGGGGATTGTCAACGAGCAGTACTTC. As protein: CASSSTRAERGIVNEQYF.